This T cell receptor (beta chain) was profiled in a study of blood T cell repertoires in COVID-19. Study details: Samples of COVID-19 (acute and convalescent) were obtained from the United States, Italy and Spain. PBMCs, B-cell-depleted T cells, or T cells provided the cDNA or gDNA that made up the material.

V was clipped by 0 bases and J by 0 bases, with 7 bases between them. The CDR3 contains 15 residues. Germline V gene data show CDR1 as SGDLS and CDR2 as YYNGEE. Original data processing: By means of reference gene primer amplification, nucleated cell counts were estimated. Clones were read by immunoSEQ multiplex PCR, and TCRdb kept only the in-frame ones, dropping some. Clone size and the V and J calls come from that table; the DNA yielded D and trimming. The sample includes about 150,000 clones, about nine tenths of them seen just once. This rearrangement joins TRBV9 to TRBJ1-5; D is undetermined. This sequence originates from a woman aged 70-85 years with acute or convalescent COVID-19. Sample: peripheral blood. CDR3 nucleotide sequence: TGTGCCAGCAGCGTAGACGGCGGTAGCAATCAGCCCCAGCATTTT. It encodes CASSVDGGSNQPQHF.